This T cell receptor (beta chain) was captured in a study of blood T cells in healthy people across ages. The CDR3 covers 14 residues. The germline gives CDR1 SEHNR, CDR2 FQNEAQ (reference sequence). The ends were cut back, 5 bases at V and 0 bases at J, with 9 bases in the middle. Comment on this clonotype: Antigen unknown.

Using a J-beta primer mix together with a sample-barcoded 5' primer, a second PCR was run for about 6 to 11 cycles. MiXCR, run by TCRdb on the 5' RACE reads, gives a single entry per CDR3 protein. The sample holds approximately 760,000 distinct CDR3 sequences, around 25% seen once. Study-wide results and limits: Calculation of diversity from one million T cells yielded estimates considered to be underestimates.

These records were also assigned to another study, of T cells of mothers and their children.

The chain is built from TRBV7-9 and TRBJ2-3; D ambiguous. The receptor was derived from a boy under 18 in good health. Material for sequencing was blood. Here the CDR3 reads CASSALGSTDTQYF. Here the CDR3 DNA reads TGTGCCAGCAGCGCCCTGGGGAGCACAGATACGCAGTATTTT. Full variable domain (remainder filled in from reference TRBV7-9 and TRBJ2-3): DTGVSQNPRHKITKRGQNVTFRCDPISEHNRLYWYRQTLGQGPEFLTYFQNEAQLEKSRLLSDRFSAERPKGSFSTLEIQRTEQGDSAMYLCASSALGSTDTQYFGPGTRLTVL.